This T cell receptor (beta chain) was captured in a study of shared T cell receptors in the human thymus. The method was immunoSEQ multiplex PCR; TCRdb's version includes in-frame clones alone and lacks a portion of them. The top ten clones hold 0.0095% to 0.013% of a sample with roughly 700,000 clones, over 75% of them seen once. In germline, CDR1 is SNHLY, CDR2 FYNNEI. The CDR3 is 18 residues long. Trimming took off 6 bases at V and 1 base at J, with 22 bases between the two ends. The sample also formed part of further work on human thymus T cells. In that study: Donation came from healthy Finnish infants having corrective surgery for congenital heart defects. Thymus was obtained from resections taken during corrective heart surgery. Biased V and J segment usage appeared in thymus and peripheral blood. Thymic TCR repertoires of unrelated people reportedly overlapped highly.

The TCR originated in a boy in the first two years of life with a congenital heart defect. V gene TRBV2 combines with J gene TRBJ2-1; maybe TRBD2 (6 bases). Sequencing used thymocytes. The CDR3 nucleotides read TGTGCCAGCAGGGGAGGAGGACCGCTCGGATCGTCCTACAATGAGCAGTTCTTC. Translating it yields CASRGGGPLGSSYNEQFF.